Each of the 30 T cell receptor beta chains below was sequenced from the same sample in a study of T cell responses to AZD1222 COVID-19 vaccine. Clones were read by immunoSEQ multiplex PCR, and TCRdb kept only the in-frame ones, dropping some. The sample lists more than 95,000 clones; around 92% were seen once. This material consisted of peripheral blood, taken on day 0 of AZD1222 vaccination. These receptor sequences come from an adult in good health.

V usage is TRBV6-2 or TRBV6-3 and J usage is TRBJ2-5; D uncertain. This CDR3 region has 12 residues. V gave up 1 base and J gave up 4 bases, with 4 bases separating them. CDR1 and CDR2 (germline): MNHEY, SVGEGT. The CDR3 nucleotides are TGTGCCAGCAGTTACTGGAGAGAGACCCAGTACTTC. Encoded protein: CASSYWRETQYF.

The chain uses TRBV28 and TRBJ1-5; a weak D match, TRBD1 (5 bases). The CDR3 spans 15 residues. Germline V gives CDR1 MDHEN, CDR2 SYDVKM. V lost 6 bases, J lost 2 bases, and 14 bases lay in between. The CDR3 reads CASRRPGRGNQPQHF. CDR3 DNA sequence: TGTGCCAGCAGACGTCCAGGGAGAGGCAATCAGCCCCAGCATTTT. The full variable domain, completed using reference TRBV28 and TRBJ1-5, is DVKVTQSSRYLVKRTGEKVFLECVQDMDHENMFWYRQDPGLGLRLIYFSYDVKMKEKGDIPEGYSVSREKKERFSLILESASTNQTSMYLCASRRPGRGNQPQHFGDGTRLSIL.

The chain has TRBV27 and TRBJ2-1; D gene unclear. This CDR3 is 11 amino acids long. V lost 2 bases and J lost 9, with 5 bases in between. Germline V lookup: CDR1 MNHEY, CDR2 SMNVEV (reference sequence). The CDR3 DNA is TGTGCCAGCAGTTTAGGTGTTGAGCAGTTCTTC. It specifies CASSLGVEQFF.

The chain joins TRBV7-2 to TRBJ2-1; D not resolved. The germline V gene has CDR1 SGHTA and CDR2 FQGNSA. CDR3 size: 16 residues. Trimming shortened V by 5 bases and J by 0 bases, and 14 bases separated the two germline ends. The CDR3 DNA reads as TGTGCCAGCAGCCAACGGCCGGGTGTCTCCTACAATGAGCAGTTCTTC. Its translation is CASSQRPGVSYNEQFF.

This chain joins TRBV10-3 and TRBJ2-2, with 10 bases lining up with TRBD1. The germline CDR1 and CDR2 sequences are ENHRY and SYGVKD. The CDR3 has 16 amino acids. Losses at the gene ends were 7 bases for V and 4 bases for J; bases not matched to a gene: 9. The CDR3 region is CAINSGTGASTGELFF. The CDR3 DNA sequence: TGTGCCATCAACTCCGGGACAGGGGCGAGCACCGGGGAGCTGTTTTTT.

The chain is built from TRBV3-1 (or the pseudogene TRBV3-2) and TRBJ2-1; 10 nucleotides align to TRBD2. The CDR3 sequence is 20 residues long. Germline CDR1 LGHDT, CDR2 YNNKEL (reference sequence). V gave up 0 bases and J gave up 5 bases; unmatched junction bases: 16. The CDR3 here is CASSQDCPLTPSGGDNEQFF. Here the CDR3 DNA reads TGTGCCAGCAGCCAAGATTGCCCCCTTACTCCCAGCGGGGGGGACAATGAGCAGTTCTTC.

The J gene is TRBJ2-3, the V gene TRBV5-1, with a tentative D call TRBD1 (6 bases). The germline V and J ends were trimmed by 4 bases and 2 bases, with 14 bases remaining between them. The germline CDR1 and CDR2 sequences are SGHRS and YFSETQ. CDR3 length: 15 amino acids. In nucleotides, the CDR3 is TGCGCCAGCAGCCCACTTGGGGGCGCCACAGATACGCAGTATTTT. Amino acid sequence: CASSPLGGATDTQYF.

The chain has TRBV7-9 and TRBJ1-4; D might be TRBD1 (6 bases). The germline CDR1 and CDR2 sequences are SEHNR and FQNEAQ (reference sequence). The ends were cut back, 3 bases at V and 7 bases at J, with 24 bases in the middle. This CDR3 contains 18 residues. The CDR3 region is CASSLSGGAVWSSEKLFF. The CDR3 bases are TGTGCCAGCAGCTTGTCGGGGGGCGCGGTCTGGAGTAGTGAAAAACTGTTTTTT.

The CDR3 region has the DNA TGTGCCAGCAGTTTAGTAACAAGAACTGAAGCTTTCTTT. It translates to CASSLVTRTEAFF. The chain links TRBV12-3 or TRBV12-4 to TRBJ1-1; no firm D call. The germline V and J ends were trimmed by 1 base and 5 bases, with 8 bases remaining between them. The CDR3 loop spans 13 amino acids.

The CDR3 nucleotides read TGTGCCAGCAGTCTCGGAAACAGGGGGGGGAACACTGAAGCTTTCTTT. Its protein is CASSLGNRGGNTEAFF. The J gene is TRBJ1-1, the V gene TRBV27; TRBD1 matches at 8 bases. The CDR3 is 16 residues long. Germline values: CDR1 MNHEY, CDR2 SMNVEV (reference sequence). V lost 5 bases to trimming and J lost 1 base; unmatched junction nucleotides: 9.

The chain is built from TRBV9 and TRBJ2-7; no definite D call. The CDR3 spans 12 residues. In germline, CDR1 is SGDLS, CDR2 YYNGEE. Between the trimmed V and J ends, which lost 3 bases and 0 bases, there was a span of 4 bases. The CDR3 nucleotides read TGTGCCAGCAGCGCCTCCTCCTACGAGCAGTACTTC. It codes for CASSASSYEQYF.

The chain links TRBV6-1 to TRBJ2-1; 10 bases align to TRBD2. The junction had 9 bases not matched to a gene; V was cut back by 4 bases and J by 3 bases. CDR3 size: 17 residues. Per the germline V gene, CDR1 is MNHNS and CDR2 is SASEGT. This CDR3 reads CASSGKTGLAFYNEQFF. CDR3 sequence (DNA): TGTGCCAGCAGTGGGAAAACGGGACTAGCGTTCTACAATGAGCAGTTCTTC.

The chain recombines TRBV30 with TRBJ1-6, with 7 bases fitting TRBD1. Unmatched junction bases numbered 5, after V lost 5 bases and J lost 7 bases. The CDR3 has 13 residues. Germline-derived CDR1 and CDR2 are GTSNPN and SVGIG (reference sequence). CDR3 sequence (DNA): TGTGCCTGGGACAGGGAAGGGAATTCACCCCTCCACTTT. As protein: CAWDREGNSPLHF.

The chain uses TRBV25-1 and TRBJ1-1; 8 nucleotides align to TRBD1. This CDR3 region has 13 residues. Germline lookup yields CDR1 MGHDK and CDR2 SYGVNS. V was pared by 4 bases and J by 7 bases, with 5 bases of the junction left unmatched. Here the CDR3 reads CASSAGGQGEAFF. The CDR3 DNA sequence: TGTGCCAGCAGTGCAGGTGGACAGGGTGAAGCTTTCTTT.

This sequence joins TRBV7-2 and TRBJ1-1; possible D gene TRBD1, 6 bases. Germline V gene lookup returns CDR1 SGHTA and CDR2 FQGNSA. The CDR3 is 14 residues long. Deletions cut 3 bases from V and 4 bases from J, with 12 bases between. CDR3 in DNA: TGTGCCAGCAGCTTGGGGGGGCCCCTCACTGAAGCTTTCTTT. Its protein is CASSLGGPLTEAFF.

V gene TRBV9 combines with J gene TRBJ2-3, with D possibly called TRBD1 or TRBD2 (6 bases each). The CDR3 consists of 17 residues. Germline-derived CDR1 and CDR2 are SGDLS and YYNGEE. V lost 0 bases and J 8 bases, leaving 22 bases between the germline ends. The CDR3 is CASSVAGTSRGLGTQYF. The CDR3 nucleotides read TGTGCCAGCAGCGTAGCAGGAACTAGCAGGGGCTTGGGTACGCAGTATTTT.

This sequence joins TRBV12-3 or TRBV12-4 and TRBJ2-1; D not certain. This CDR3 is built from 13 residues. V lost 4 bases and J lost 10, with 14 bases in between. CDR3 in DNA: TGTGCCAGCAGTTCATTACGCCACCCCGAGCAGTTCTTC. As protein: CASSSLRHPEQFF.

This chain links TRBV5-4 with TRBJ1-2; 9 nucleotides line up with TRBD1. J was trimmed by 8 bases and V by 2 bases; bases with no gene match: 7. Germline values: CDR1 SGHNT, CDR2 YYREEE (reference sequence). The CDR3 is 14 amino acids. The CDR3: CASSLRDREEGYTF. In nucleotides, the CDR3 is TGTGCCAGCAGCTTACGGGACAGGGAAGAGGGCTACACCTTC.

This chain connects TRBV19 to TRBJ2-7; unclear D gene. Germline values: CDR1 LNHDA, CDR2 SQIVND (reference sequence). V was pared by 9 bases and J by 2 bases, with 17 bases between. The CDR3 has 14 residues. This chain's CDR3 is CASRSDPGTYEQYF. CDR3 DNA sequence: TGTGCCAGCAGGTCGGACCCCGGAACCTACGAGCAGTACTTC.

This chain uses TRBV10-3 with TRBJ2-1, with unresolved D. V dropped 3 bases and J dropped 4 bases, with 16 bases sitting between them. Germline V CDR1 and CDR2: ENHRY, SYGVKD. This CDR3 has 16 residues. CDR3 in amino acids: CAISDLAVGRYNEQFF. In DNA form, the CDR3 reads TGTGCCATCAGTGACCTGGCGGTGGGAAGGTACAATGAGCAGTTCTTC.

This clone was seen once. This CDR3 reads CASSSHRPGVGTEAFF. In DNA form, the CDR3 reads TGTGCCAGCAGCTCCCACAGACCGGGAGTGGGCACTGAAGCTTTCTTT. The chain has TRBV7-2 and TRBJ1-1, with unresolved D. Germline-derived CDR1 and CDR2 are SGHTA and FQGNSA. V was cut by 4 bases and J by 4 bases, with 19 bases left in between. This CDR3 is 16 amino acids long.

CDR3 bases: TGCGCCAGCAGCTTGGAGGGGAGTAGCCACGAGCAGTACTTC. Encoded protein: CASSLEGSSHEQYF. This chain connects TRBV5-1 to TRBJ2-7, with D perhaps TRBD1 or TRBD2 (5 bases each). Deletions cut 0 bases from V and 5 bases from J, with 12 bases between. CDR3 length: 14 residues. Germline V CDR1 and CDR2: SGHRS, YFSETQ.

DNA of the CDR3: TGCGCCAGCAGCCGGGACGTGGTTGCTGGTCGCAATGAGCAGTTCTTC. It codes for CASSRDVVAGRNEQFF. The chain carries TRBV5-1 and TRBJ2-1; D is possibly TRBD1 or TRBD2 (5 bases each). V lost 4 bases and J 6 bases, leaving 20 bases between the germline ends. Looked up from germline, CDR1 is SGHRS and CDR2 is YFSETQ. The CDR3 consists of 16 residues.

The genes are TRBV24-1 and TRBJ1-2, with a possible D match to TRBD1 (6 bases). Germline V gene data show CDR1 as KGHDR and CDR2 as SFDVKD. The ends were cut back, 3 bases at V and 2 bases at J, with 9 bases in the middle. The length of the CDR3 is 14 residues. Here the CDR3 DNA reads TGTGCCACCAGTGATCGCGGACAGAACTATGGCTACACCTTC. This sequence encodes CATSDRGQNYGYTF.

The J gene is TRBJ1-5, the V gene TRBV15; 10 bases are shared with TRBD1. Germline CDR1 is LNHNV and CDR2 is YYDKDF (reference sequence). The CDR3 has 16 amino acids. V lost 1 base, J lost 4 bases, and 4 bases stayed unmatched. DNA of the CDR3: TGTGCCACCAGCAGAGGGGACAGGGGATCTAATCAGCCCCAGCATTTT. It yields the protein CATSRGDRGSNQPQHF.

This sequence joins TRBV3-1 (or the pseudogene TRBV3-2) and TRBJ1-1, with 7 bases that match TRBD1. Losses at the gene ends were 1 base for V and 5 bases for J; bases not matched to a gene: 7. The germline V gene encodes CDR1 LGHDT and CDR2 YNNKEL (reference sequence). The CDR3 runs 15 residues. CDR3 nucleotides: TGTGCCAGCAGCCAAGGGTCGACAGGGAGAACTGAAGCTTTCTTT. Its protein is CASSQGSTGRTEAFF.

The rearrangement joins TRBV7-2 to TRBJ2-5; D not certain. The germline V gene has CDR1 SGHTA and CDR2 FQGNSA. Deletions cut 1 base from V and 5 bases from J, with 5 bases between. CDR3 size: 12 residues. As DNA, the CDR3 is TGTGCCAGCAGCTTAGTATCCGAGACCCAGTACTTC. Its protein product is CASSLVSETQYF.

The chain couples TRBV19 to TRBJ2-5, with D possibly being TRBD2 (6 bases). Germline CDR1 LNHDA, CDR2 SQIVND (reference sequence). Trimming took 3 bases from V and 5 from J, leaving 19 bases between them. This CDR3 spans 16 amino acids. The CDR3 coding sequence is TGTGCCAGTAGTATCGGGTGGGGGGTCAGAATGGAGACCCAGTACTTC. Residues: CASSIGWGVRMETQYF.

Only one count was recorded for this clone. CDR3 protein: CASSSQTPGEKLFF. CDR3 in DNA: TGTGCCAGCAGTTCACAGACACCGGGAGAAAAACTGTTTTTT. The chain carries TRBV28 and TRBJ1-4; D unresolved. Trimming removed 4 bases from V and 8 bases from J, with 14 bases in between. This CDR3 has 14 residues. CDR1 and CDR2 from the germline V gene are MDHEN and SYDVKM. Drawing the rest from reference TRBV28 and TRBJ1-4, the complete variable domain is DVKVTQSSRYLVKRTGEKVFLECVQDMDHENMFWYRQDPGLGLRLIYFSYDVKMKEKGDIPEGYSVSREKKERFSLILESASTNQTSMYLCASSSQTPGEKLFFGSGTQLSVL.

The chain combines TRBV9 with TRBJ1-5; D is ambiguous. The V end lost 3 bases, the J end lost 2 bases, and 9 bases lay between the germline ends. Germline CDR1 SGDLS, CDR2 YYNGEE. The CDR3 runs to 14 residues. CDR3 sequence reads: CASSAVGGNQPQHF. The CDR3 DNA follows: TGTGCCAGCAGCGCAGTAGGCGGCAATCAGCCCCAGCATTTT.